This T cell receptor (beta chain) was retrieved from a study of cytomegalovirus exposure and HLA in healthy donors. In the study overall: T cells numbering about 180 million yielded fewer than 140 million unique TCR beta sequences in an earlier analysis. Approximately 85 million unique TCRs from HLA-typed donors made up an early data release.

Study-wide findings and caveats: Cytomegalovirus-associated TCR beta chains were listed, numbering more than 150.

This CDR3 is 13 amino acids long. V was shortened by 3 bases and J by 3 bases, with 9 bases between the two germline ends. Per germline, CDR1 LNHDA and CDR2 SQIVND (reference sequence). The primer mix had 60 Vbeta and 13 Jbeta primers. TCRdb's table, derived via immunoSEQ multiplex PCR, lists solely in-frame clones and lacks some. Among about 220,000 clones, approximately 68% were seen once, and the ten largest hold under 2%. This clone was recorded a few times. Its antigen is unknown. This chain links TRBV19 with TRBJ2-7; D is unclear. Sequenced input: PBMCs. The TCR sequence derives from a woman aged 25 to 39 in good health and CMV-seronegative. The CDR3 DNA follows: TGTGCCAGTAGTATTTCTCAGTTCTACGAGCAGTACTTC. It yields the protein CASSISQFYEQYF. Together with reference TRBV19 and TRBJ2-7, the CDR3 gives the full variable domain: DGGITQSPKYLFRKEGQNVTLSCEQNLNHDAMYWYRQDPGQGLRLIYYSQIVNDFQKGDIAEGYSVSREKKESFPLTVTSAQKNPTAFYLCASSISQFYEQYFGPGTRLTVT.